These 20 T cell receptor beta chains share one sample of origin, sequenced in a study of T cells in Graves' hyperthyroidism and ophthalmopathy. Amplification of TCR beta CDR3 regions used RNA as the template. First-round RT-PCR of the TCR CDR3 relied on the HTBI primer set. TCRdb fed the multiplex PCR reads into MiXCR, producing one record per CDR3 protein. Here the sample spans approximately 600,000 distinct CDR3 sequences, less than 25% being singletons. The sequenced material came from blood. These receptors were collected from a man aged 25 to 40 with Graves' ophthalmopathy.

The sample holds a few counts of this clonotype. The CDR3 DNA sequence: TGTGCCAGCTCAGGGTTCCTCTACAATGAGCAGTTCTTC. Protein product: CASSGFLYNEQFF. The chain has TRBV18 and TRBJ2-1; D ambiguous. This CDR3 spans 13 amino acids. V was pared by 5 bases and J by 3 bases, with 8 bases between. The germline gives CDR1 KGHSH, CDR2 LQKENI.

This clonotype occurred many times. This chain links TRBV7-2 with TRBJ2-6; a weak D match, TRBD1 (6 bases). Germline CDR1 and CDR2: SGHTA and FQGNSA. This CDR3 is 16 amino acids long. V lost 6 bases and J 4 bases, leaving 16 bases between the germline ends. CDR3 protein: CASREQGPAGANVLTF. The DNA of the CDR3 is TGTGCCAGCAGGGAACAGGGACCTGCAGGGGCCAACGTCCTGACTTTC.

The table lists this clonotype with many counts. Its ends do not fully match the called genes, so a read error is possible. The CDR3 DNA is TGTGCCAGCGGTGAGGGGCTACACACTGAAGCTTTCTTT. Its protein product is CASGEGLHTEAFF. The rearrangement links TRBV6-1 to TRBJ1-1; D might be TRBD1 (5 bases). The CDR3 has 13 residues. Germline loops: CDR1 MNHNS, CDR2 SASEGT.

This clonotype turned up a few times. V gene TRBV7-9 combines with J gene TRBJ2-2, with 11 bases that match TRBD1. The CDR3 loop spans 16 amino acids. Germline V gives CDR1 SEHNR, CDR2 FQNEAQ (reference sequence). V lost 5 bases, J lost 4 bases, and 6 bases stayed unmatched. CDR3 bases: TGTGCCAGCAGCGTCTCGGGACAGGGGGGCACCGGGGAGCTGTTTTTT. Protein product: CASSVSGQGGTGELFF.

This clonotype was counted between two and nine times. The chain links TRBV2 to TRBJ2-7, with D hard to call. The germline gives CDR1 SNHLY, CDR2 FYNNEI. CDR3 length: 14 residues. V lost 7 bases and J 3 bases, leaving 16 bases between the germline ends. CDR3 coding DNA: TGTGCCAGCAAGAGAGTCCTGGGGTACTACGAGCAGTACTTC. It codes for CASKRVLGYYEQYF.

This chain links TRBV6-2 or TRBV6-3 with TRBJ2-5; D is ambiguous. V gave up 11 bases and J gave up 2 bases, with 12 bases separating them. The CDR3 runs to 12 residues. In germline, CDR1 is MNHEY, CDR2 SVGEGT. CDR3 protein: CAAAPQQETQYF. CDR3 bases: TGTGCCGCAGCACCCCAGCAAGAGACCCAGTACTTC.

The chain uses TRBV20-1 and TRBJ2-1; no definite D call. Trimming removed 0 bases at V and 5 bases at J, with 14 bases between. The germline V gene encodes CDR1 DFQATT and CDR2 SNEGSKA (reference sequence). This CDR3 is built from 15 residues. CDR3 protein: CSARDLGRKDNEQFF. DNA of the CDR3: TGCAGTGCTAGAGATCTAGGTAGAAAGGACAATGAGCAGTTCTTC.

This clonotype was counted a few times. J is TRBJ2-1 and V is TRBV5-1; 7 bases align to TRBD2. This CDR3 spans 15 amino acids. Trimming at V came to 4 bases and at J to 7 bases, leaving 11 bases not matched to a gene. Germline lookup yields CDR1 SGHRS and CDR2 YFSETQ. The CDR3 coding sequence is TGCGCCAGCAGCCCGAGGGAGGGCCCTGGGAATGAGCAGTTCTTC. Amino acid sequence: CASSPREGPGNEQFF.

The table lists this clonotype with many counts. The chain has TRBV6-1 and TRBJ1-2; 7 bases are shared with TRBD1. The CDR3 covers 15 residues. Germline V gene lookup returns CDR1 MNHNS and CDR2 SASEGT. The junction had 7 bases not matched to a gene; V was cut back by 1 base and J by 5 bases. CDR3 sequence: CASSEVAGQEYGYTF. The CDR3 region has the DNA TGTGCCAGCAGTGAAGTAGCAGGACAGGAGTATGGCTACACCTTC.

This clonotype was counted only a few times. V gene TRBV5-1 combines with J gene TRBJ2-1; TRBD1 agrees at 8 bases. From germline, CDR1 is SGHRS and CDR2 YFSETQ. The CDR3 contains 14 residues. J was trimmed by 6 bases and V by 4 bases; bases with no gene match: 6. CDR3 in DNA: TGCGCCAGCAGCCGGATCGGACAGGGCAATGAGCAGTTCTTC. Translated, it gives CASSRIGQGNEQFF.

This chain uses TRBV27 with TRBJ2-3; possibly TRBD1 for D (6 bases). V dropped 3 bases and J dropped 4 bases, with 26 bases sitting between them. CDR1 and CDR2 from the germline V gene are MNHEY and SMNVEV (reference sequence). The CDR3 spans 19 residues. This CDR3 reads CASSFQPPNRVGLADTQYF. The CDR3 region has the DNA TGTGCCAGCAGTTTCCAACCCCCGAACAGGGTTGGACTCGCAGATACGCAGTATTTT.

The chain joins TRBV7-9 to TRBJ1-1; D unresolved. With 0 bases removed from V and 4 bases from J, the gap between germline ends came to 9 bases. CDR3 length: 14 residues. Germline V gives CDR1 SEHNR, CDR2 FQNEAQ (reference sequence). The CDR3 region has the DNA TGTGCCAGCAGCTTAGCGGGGATATCCACTGAAGCTTTCTTT. Translation gives CASSLAGISTEAFF. Full variable domain (outside the CDR3, taken from reference TRBV7-9 and TRBJ1-1): DTGVSQNPRHKITKRGQNVTFRCDPISEHNRLYWYRQTLGQGPEFLTYFQNEAQLEKSRLLSDRFSAERPKGSFSTLEIQRTEQGDSAMYLCASSLAGISTEAFFGQGTRLTVV.

This clonotype came up many times. V is TRBV11-2 and J is TRBJ2-3; possible D gene TRBD2, 5 bases. The CDR3 spans 14 residues. The V gene's germline CDR1 is SGHAT and CDR2 FQNNGV. With 3 bases removed from V and 3 bases from J, the gap between germline ends came to 10 bases. The CDR3 here is CASSFGLLTDTQYF. CDR3 bases: TGTGCCAGCAGCTTCGGACTCCTTACAGATACGCAGTATTTT.

This clonotype was observed at least ten times. The rearrangement uses TRBV7-2 and TRBJ2-3; a weak D match, TRBD1 (6 bases). Per the germline V gene, CDR1 is SGHTA and CDR2 is FQGNSA. Trimming left V 0 bases short and J 1 base short, with 8 bases between. CDR3 length: 15 residues. The CDR3 here is CASSLARTGTDTQYF. As DNA, the CDR3 is TGTGCCAGCAGCTTAGCGCGGACAGGCACAGATACGCAGTATTTT.

In its sample, this clonotype was seen a few times. V usage is TRBV10-1 and J usage is TRBJ1-1; D remains unclear. The CDR3 runs 13 residues. Germline V CDR1 and CDR2: WNHNN, SYGVQD (reference sequence). Trimming removed 4 bases from V and 7 bases from J, with 13 bases in between. The CDR3, as DNA: TGCGCCAGCAGTGGGTCCTCCCTCGGTGAAGCTTTCTTT. Its translation is CASSGSSLGEAFF.

This clonotype has at least ten counts. The rearrangement joins TRBV28 to TRBJ1-2, with D possibly TRBD1 on 6 matching bases. The CDR3 is made up of 14 amino acids. V lost 6 bases and J lost 8, with 19 bases in between. Germline V CDR1 and CDR2: MDHEN, SYDVKM. CDR3 loop: CASRETGISGGYTF. For the CDR3, the DNA is TGTGCCAGCAGGGAAACAGGGATCTCGGGCGGCTACACCTTC.

This clonotype has a handful of counts. The chain couples TRBV5-1 to TRBJ1-1, with D possibly being TRBD1 (5 bases). Germline lookup yields CDR1 SGHRS and CDR2 YFSETQ. Trimming took 5 bases from V and 7 from J, leaving 18 bases between them. This CDR3 contains 14 residues. For the CDR3, the DNA is TGCGCCAGCAGATCACCCCCCGGGGGGGTTGAAGCTTTCTTT. Residues: CASRSPPGGVEAFF.

This clonotype was seen a handful of times. The chain has TRBV6-1 and TRBJ2-1; D is possibly TRBD1 or TRBD2 (5 bases each). The germline CDR1 and CDR2 sequences are MNHNS and SASEGT. V was shortened by 11 bases and J by 4 bases, with 12 bases between the two germline ends. The CDR3 consists of 12 residues. The CDR3 loop is CALRGRYNEQFF. DNA for the CDR3: TGTGCCCTTCGGGGCAGGTACAATGAGCAGTTCTTC.

The chain uses TRBV6-6 and TRBJ2-1, with 12 bases that match TRBD2. The V gene end was trimmed by 0 bases and the J gene end by 8 bases; junction bases not matched to a gene: 8. The CDR3 has 17 residues. In germline, CDR1 is MNHNY, CDR2 SVGAGI (reference sequence). The CDR3 sequence: CASSYSPLAGGPDEQFF. CDR3 bases: TGTGCCAGCAGTTACTCCCCTCTAGCGGGAGGGCCGGATGAGCAGTTCTTC.

This clonotype was seen a few times. The gene calls are TRBV13 and TRBJ2-3; a weak D match, TRBD2 (5 bases). V was cut by 7 bases and J by 4 bases, with 12 bases left in between. Germline CDR1 and CDR2: PRHDT and FYEKMQ (reference sequence). This CDR3 is 13 amino acids long. The DNA of the CDR3 is TGTGCCAGCAACATTGGGCGGGCAGATACGCAGTATTTT. Translated: CASNIGRADTQYF.